This paragraph reports one TCR beta chain. Antigen unknown. Profiled with immunoSEQ multiplex PCR; TCRdb holds only in-frame clones, not every one. The repertoire consists of about 120,000 clones, with approximately 93% occurring once and the leading ten covering about 3%. The V gene's germline CDR1 is SNHLY and CDR2 FYNNEI. Trimming shortened V by 6 bases and J by 2 bases, and 8 bases separated the two germline ends. CDR3 length: 13 residues. The entry originates in a study of T cell responses to AZD1222 COVID-19 vaccine. Overall study: It was second doses at about 4 or about 12 weeks that were pooled.

Study conclusions and caveats: Along spike, vaccine-associated CD4 TCRs were found throughout, with dominance at 160-218 and 743-854. Spike-specific TCR breadth and depth were elevated following two AZD1222 doses. In a largely white British group with more females than males, clonal diversity was possibly underestimated.

V gene TRBV2 combines with J gene TRBJ2-1; a possible D gene is TRBD2 (5 bases). This receptor was taken from an adult in good health. Sequences were derived from peripheral blood, sampled on day 0 of AZD1222 vaccination. CDR3 in amino acids: CASRDSTYNEQFF. As DNA, the CDR3 is TGTGCCAGCAGGGACTCAACCTACAATGAGCAGTTCTTC.